This T cell receptor beta chain was sequenced in a study of patients and donors after allogeneic stem cell transplantation (dated by TCRdb to about 2020). In its sample, this clonotype was seen a few times. Which antigen it targets is not known. No much larger clone is present one base from it, and per-base qualities are unavailable. CDR1 and CDR2 (ENHRY, SYGVKD) derive from the germline V gene. From its cysteine to its phenylalanine, the CDR3 spans 12 amino acids. The only DNA kept is the CDR3, 36 bases in frame from the first base. The junction carries 11 bases between V and J, which are trimmed by 4 bases and 8 bases respectively. Library preparation employed RT-PCR. The sequencing machine was a NextSeq 550. TCRdb handled the public reads itself, with Q25 trimming in fastp and clone calling in MiXCR, and kept productive beta chains. Each CDR3 protein gets just one entry, which takes the most common genes and DNA from the rows behind it. The sample table shows approximately 140,000 distinct CDR3 sequences, and about 36% are seen once. About 50% of the sample is held by the ten biggest clonotypes.

In this chain, TRBV10-3 is recombined with TRBJ1-1; TRBD1 is a possible D gene, resting on 6 matching bases. Sequenced sample: blood, either unsorted or a sorted T cell fraction (not recorded which). The clonotype comes from a human donor who was either an allogeneic HSCT recipient or a stem cell or donor lymphocyte infusion donor (not recorded which). It is not recorded whose cells these are; they may come from a transplant donor. The nucleotide sequence is TGTGCCATCAGTGGGGGGACACAGGAAGCTTTCTTT. This gives the protein CAISGGTQEAFF.